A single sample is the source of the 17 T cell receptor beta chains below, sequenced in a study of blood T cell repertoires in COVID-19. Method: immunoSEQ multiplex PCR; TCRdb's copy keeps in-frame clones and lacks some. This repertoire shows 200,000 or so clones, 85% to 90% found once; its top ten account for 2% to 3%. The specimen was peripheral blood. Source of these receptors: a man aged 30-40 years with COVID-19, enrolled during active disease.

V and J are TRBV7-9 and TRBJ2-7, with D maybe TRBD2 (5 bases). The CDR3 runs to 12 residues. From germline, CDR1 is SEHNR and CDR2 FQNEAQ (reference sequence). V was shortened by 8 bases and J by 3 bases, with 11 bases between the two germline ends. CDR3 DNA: TGTGCCAGCGGGTTTGGGAGCTACGAGCAGTACTTC. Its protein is CASGFGSYEQYF.

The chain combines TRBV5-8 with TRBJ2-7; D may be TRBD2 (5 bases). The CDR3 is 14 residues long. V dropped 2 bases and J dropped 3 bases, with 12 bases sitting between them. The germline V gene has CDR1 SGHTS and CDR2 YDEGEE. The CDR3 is CASSFEGRNYEQYF. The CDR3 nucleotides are TGTGCCAGCAGCTTCGAGGGCCGAAACTACGAGCAGTACTTC. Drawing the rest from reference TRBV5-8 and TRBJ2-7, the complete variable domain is EAGVTQSPTHLIKTRGQQATLRCSPISGHTSVYWYQQALGLGLQFLLWYDEGEERNRGNFPPRFSGRQFPNYSSELNVNALELEDSALYLCASSFEGRNYEQYFGPGTRLTVT.

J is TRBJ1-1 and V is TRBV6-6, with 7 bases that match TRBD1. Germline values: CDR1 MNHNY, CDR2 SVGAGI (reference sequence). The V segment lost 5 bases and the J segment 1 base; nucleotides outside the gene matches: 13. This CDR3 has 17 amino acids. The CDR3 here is CASSPRGQARSNTEAFF. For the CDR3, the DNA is TGTGCCAGCAGTCCCCGCGGACAGGCCAGATCGAACACTGAAGCTTTCTTT.

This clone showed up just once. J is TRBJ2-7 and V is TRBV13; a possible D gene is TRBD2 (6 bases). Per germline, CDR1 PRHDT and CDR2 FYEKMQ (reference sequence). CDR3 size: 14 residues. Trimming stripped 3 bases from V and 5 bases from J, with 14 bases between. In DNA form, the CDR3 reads TGTGCCAGCAGCTTGGGGGGAGGTAGTCACGAGCAGTACTTC. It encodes CASSLGGGSHEQYF. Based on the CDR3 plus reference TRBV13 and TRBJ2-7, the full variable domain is AAGVIQSPRHLIKEKRETATLKCYPIPRHDTVYWYQQGPGQDPQFLISFYEKMQSDKGSIPDRFSAQQFSDYHSELNMSSLELGDSALYFCASSLGGGSHEQYFGPGTRLTVT.

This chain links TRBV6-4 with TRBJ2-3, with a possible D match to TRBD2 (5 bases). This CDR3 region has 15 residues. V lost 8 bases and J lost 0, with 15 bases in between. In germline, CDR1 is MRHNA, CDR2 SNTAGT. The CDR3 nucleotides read TGTGCCAGCTCGACTAACGGAGCTAGCACAGATACGCAGTATTTT. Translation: CASSTNGASTDTQYF.

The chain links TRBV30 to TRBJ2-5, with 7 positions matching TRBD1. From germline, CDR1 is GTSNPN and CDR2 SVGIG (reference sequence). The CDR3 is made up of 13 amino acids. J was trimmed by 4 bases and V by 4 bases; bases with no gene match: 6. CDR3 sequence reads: CAWTSGGGETQYF. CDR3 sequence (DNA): TGTGCCTGGACTTCAGGGGGTGGAGAGACCCAGTACTTC.

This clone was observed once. The CDR3 spells CASTRQGASTNEKLFF. DNA for the CDR3: TGTGCCAGCACCCGACAGGGGGCTTCAACTAATGAAAAACTGTTTTTT. This chain uses TRBV6-6 with TRBJ1-4; 10 nucleotides line up with TRBD1. Losses at the gene ends were 7 bases for V and 0 bases for J; bases not matched to a gene: 5. This CDR3 spans 16 amino acids. Germline CDR1 MNHNY, CDR2 SVGAGI (reference sequence).

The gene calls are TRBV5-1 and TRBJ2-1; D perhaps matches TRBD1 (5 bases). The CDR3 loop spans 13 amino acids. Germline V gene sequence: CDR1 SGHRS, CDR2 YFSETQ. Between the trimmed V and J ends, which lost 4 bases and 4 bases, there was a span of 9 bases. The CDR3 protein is CASSPDSYNEQFF. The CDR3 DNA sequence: TGCGCCAGCAGCCCCGACAGTTACAATGAGCAGTTCTTC.

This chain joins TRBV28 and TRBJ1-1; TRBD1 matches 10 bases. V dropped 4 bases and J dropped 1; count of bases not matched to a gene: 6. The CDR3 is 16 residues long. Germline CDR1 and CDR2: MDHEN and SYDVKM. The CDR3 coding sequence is TGTGCCAGCAGTTCCGGACAGGGGGGCCGGAACACTGAAGCTTTCTTT. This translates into CASSSGQGGRNTEAFF.

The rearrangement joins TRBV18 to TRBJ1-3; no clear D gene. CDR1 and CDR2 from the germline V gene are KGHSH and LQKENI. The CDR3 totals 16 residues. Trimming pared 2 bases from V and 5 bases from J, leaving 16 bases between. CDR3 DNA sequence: TGTGCCAGCTCACCATCCAACTCCGAGGGAAGAAACACCATATATTTT. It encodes CASSPSNSEGRNTIYF. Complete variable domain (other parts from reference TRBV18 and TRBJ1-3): NAGVMQNPRHLVRRRGQEARLRCSPMKGHSHVYWYRQLPEEGLKFMVYLQKENIIDESGMPKERFSAEFPKEGPSILRIQQVVRGDSAAYFCASSPSNSEGRNTIYFGEGSWLTVV.

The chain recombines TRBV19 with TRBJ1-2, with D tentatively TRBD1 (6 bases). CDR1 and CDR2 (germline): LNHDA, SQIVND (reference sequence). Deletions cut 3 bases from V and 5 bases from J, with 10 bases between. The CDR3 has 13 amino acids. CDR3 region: CASSIPGVYGYTF. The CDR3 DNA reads TGTGCCAGTAGTATTCCAGGGGTTTATGGCTACACCTTC.

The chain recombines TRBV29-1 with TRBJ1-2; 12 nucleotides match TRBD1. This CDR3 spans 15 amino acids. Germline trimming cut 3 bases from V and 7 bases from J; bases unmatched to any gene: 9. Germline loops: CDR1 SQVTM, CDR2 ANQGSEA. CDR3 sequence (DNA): TGCAGCGTTGAGGACCGGGACAGGGGGCGAGGTGGCTACACCTTC. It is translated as CSVEDRDRGRGGYTF.

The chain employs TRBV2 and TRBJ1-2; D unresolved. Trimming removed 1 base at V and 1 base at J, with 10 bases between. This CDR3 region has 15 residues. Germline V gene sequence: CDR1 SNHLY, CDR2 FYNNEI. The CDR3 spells CASSEGPTDNYGYTF. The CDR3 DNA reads TGTGCCAGCAGTGAAGGTCCCACAGATAACTATGGCTACACCTTC.

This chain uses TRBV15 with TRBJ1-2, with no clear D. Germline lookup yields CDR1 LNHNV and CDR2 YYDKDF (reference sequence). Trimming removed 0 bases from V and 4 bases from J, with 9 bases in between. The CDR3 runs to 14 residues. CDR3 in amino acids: CATSRDRRPYGYTF. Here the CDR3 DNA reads TGTGCCACCAGCAGAGACAGGCGACCCTATGGCTACACCTTC. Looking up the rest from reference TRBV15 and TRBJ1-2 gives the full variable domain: DAMVIQNPRYQVTQFGKPVTLSCSQTLNHNVMYWYQQKSSQAPKLLFHYYDKDFNNEADTPDNFQSRRPNTSFCFLDIRSPGLGDTAMYLCATSRDRRPYGYTFGSGTRLTVV.

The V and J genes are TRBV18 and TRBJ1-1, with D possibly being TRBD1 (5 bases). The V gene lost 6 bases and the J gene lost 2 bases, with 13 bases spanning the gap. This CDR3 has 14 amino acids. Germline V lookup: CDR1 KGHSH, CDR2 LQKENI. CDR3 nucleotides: TGTGCCAGCTCTCCCGGGGGGGAAAACACTGAAGCTTTCTTT. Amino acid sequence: CASSPGGENTEAFF.

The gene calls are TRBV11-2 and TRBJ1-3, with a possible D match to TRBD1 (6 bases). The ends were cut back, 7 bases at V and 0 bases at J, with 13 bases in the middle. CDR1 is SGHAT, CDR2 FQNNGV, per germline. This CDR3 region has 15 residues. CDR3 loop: CASNGEGGSGNTIYF. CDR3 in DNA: TGTGCCAGCAACGGGGAAGGGGGCTCTGGAAACACCATATATTTT.

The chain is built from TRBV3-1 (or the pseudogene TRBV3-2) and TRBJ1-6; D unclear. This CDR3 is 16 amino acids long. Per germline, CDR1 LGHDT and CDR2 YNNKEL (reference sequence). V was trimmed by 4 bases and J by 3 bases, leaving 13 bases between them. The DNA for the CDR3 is TGTGCCAGCAGCCCCGCAGGAAACCTCTATAATTCACCCCTCCACTTT. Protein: CASSPAGNLYNSPLHF.